This TCR beta chain derives from a study of cytomegalovirus exposure and HLA in healthy donors. This CDR3 region has 15 residues. The trim removed 6 bases at V and 0 bases at J, leaving 6 bases unmatched. Germline V gene lookup returns CDR1 SNHLY and CDR2 FYNNEI. It was with 60 Vbeta and 13 Jbeta primers that the PCR ran. Generated by immunoSEQ multiplex PCR, the TCRdb table keeps only in-frame clones and is missing some. The sample lists about 86,000 clones, roughly 72% occurring once. This chain connects TRBV2 to TRBJ2-5; TRBD1 matches at 8 bases. This receptor was taken from a woman between 50 and 59 years old in good health and CMV-seropositive. The sample was PBMCs. The CDR3 nucleotides read TGTGCCAGCAGGGAGGGACAGGTGGACCAAGAGACCCAGTACTTC. This sequence encodes CASREGQVDQETQYF.